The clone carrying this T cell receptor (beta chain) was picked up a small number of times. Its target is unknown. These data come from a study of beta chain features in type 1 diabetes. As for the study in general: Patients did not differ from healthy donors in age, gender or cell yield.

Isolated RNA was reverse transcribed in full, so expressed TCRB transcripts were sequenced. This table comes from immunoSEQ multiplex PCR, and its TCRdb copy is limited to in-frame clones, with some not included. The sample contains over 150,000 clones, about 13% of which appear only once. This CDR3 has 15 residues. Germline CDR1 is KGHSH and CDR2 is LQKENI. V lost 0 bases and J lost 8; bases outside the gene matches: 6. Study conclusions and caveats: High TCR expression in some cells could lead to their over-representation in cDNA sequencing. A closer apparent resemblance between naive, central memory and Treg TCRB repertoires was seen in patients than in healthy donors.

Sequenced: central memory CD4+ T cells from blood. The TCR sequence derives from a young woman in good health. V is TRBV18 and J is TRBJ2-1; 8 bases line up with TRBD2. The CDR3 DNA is TGTGCCAGCTCACCACCAAGCGGGAGTAGGTATGAGCAGTTCTTC. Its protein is CASSPPSGSRYEQFF.